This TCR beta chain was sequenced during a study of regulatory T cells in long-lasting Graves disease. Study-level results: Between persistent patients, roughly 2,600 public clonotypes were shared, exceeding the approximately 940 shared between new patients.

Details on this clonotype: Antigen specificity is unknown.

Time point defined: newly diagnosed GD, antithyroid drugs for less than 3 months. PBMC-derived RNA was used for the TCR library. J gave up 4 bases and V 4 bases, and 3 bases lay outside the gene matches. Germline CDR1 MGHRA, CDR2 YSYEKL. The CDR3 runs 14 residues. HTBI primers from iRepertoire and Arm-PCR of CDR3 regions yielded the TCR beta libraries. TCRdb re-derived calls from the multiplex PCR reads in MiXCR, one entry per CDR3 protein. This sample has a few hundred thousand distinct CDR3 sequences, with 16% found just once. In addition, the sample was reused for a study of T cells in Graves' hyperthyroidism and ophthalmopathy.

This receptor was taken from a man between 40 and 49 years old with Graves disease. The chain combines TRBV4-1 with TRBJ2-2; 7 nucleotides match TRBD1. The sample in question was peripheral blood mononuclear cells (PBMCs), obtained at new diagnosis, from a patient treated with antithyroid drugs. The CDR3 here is CASSLGQTTGELFF. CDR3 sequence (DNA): TGCGCCAGCAGCCTGGGACAGACCACCGGGGAGCTGTTTTTT.